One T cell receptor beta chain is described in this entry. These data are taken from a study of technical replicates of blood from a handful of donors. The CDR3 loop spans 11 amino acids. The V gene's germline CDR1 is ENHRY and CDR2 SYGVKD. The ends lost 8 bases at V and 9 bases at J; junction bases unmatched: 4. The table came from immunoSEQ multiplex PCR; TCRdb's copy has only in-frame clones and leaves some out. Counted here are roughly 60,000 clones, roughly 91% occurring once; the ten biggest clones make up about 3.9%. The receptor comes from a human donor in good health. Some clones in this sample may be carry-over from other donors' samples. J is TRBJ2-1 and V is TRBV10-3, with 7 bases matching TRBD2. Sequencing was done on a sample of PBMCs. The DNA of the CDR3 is TGTGCCATCGGTGGGGGGGGTGAGCAGTTCTTC. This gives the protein CAIGGGGEQFF.